Below are 9 T cell receptor beta chains sequenced from a single sample in a study of blood T cells in healthy people across ages. Combining a sample-barcoded 5' primer with a J-beta primer mix, a second PCR ran for roughly 6 to 12 cycles. TCRdb used MiXCR to reprocess the 5' RACE reads, holding one entry per CDR3 protein. The sample consists of about 1.7 million distinct CDR3 sequences, roughly 30% of them appearing once. Sequencing was carried out using blood. These TCRs come from a woman in her twenties or thirties in good health.

This clonotype has a handful of counts. The junction departs from germline at one end; a sequencing error may be responsible. The chain joins TRBV20-1 to TRBJ1-6; D is possibly TRBD1 (5 bases). Germline V gene lookup returns CDR1 DFQATT and CDR2 SNEGSKA (reference sequence). CDR3 length: 14 residues. CDR3 nucleotide sequence: TGCAGTGCCAGAGCGGGGGGGGGAAATTCACCCCTCCACTTT. Its translation is CSARAGGGNSPLHF.

The rearrangement links TRBV5-5 to TRBJ2-5; TRBD1 is a possible D gene (5 bases). The CDR3 loop spans 13 amino acids. Germline V CDR1 and CDR2: SGHKS, YYEKEE (reference sequence). Trimming removed 5 bases from V and 0 bases from J, with 8 bases in between. The CDR3 DNA reads as TGTGCCAGCAGGAAAGGGGACCAAGAGACCCAGTACTTC. The encoded protein is CASRKGDQETQYF. The whole variable domain, filled in from reference TRBV5-5 and TRBJ2-5, reads DAGVTQSPTHLIKTRGQQVTLRCSPISGHKSVSWYQQVLGQGPQFIFQYYEKEERGRGNFPDRFSARQFPNYSSELNVNALLLGDSALYLCASRKGDQETQYFGPGTRLLVL.

The sample holds a few counts of this clonotype. The V gene is TRBV9, the J gene TRBJ2-6; D perhaps matches TRBD2 (7 bases). Germline CDR1 and CDR2: SGDLS and YYNGEE. V gave up 2 bases and J gave up 0 bases, with 15 bases separating them. This CDR3 spans 18 amino acids. CDR3 protein: CASSVWGGPVSGANVLTF. The CDR3, as DNA: TGTGCCAGCAGCGTCTGGGGGGGGCCTGTCTCTGGGGCCAACGTCCTGACTTTC.

Only a few counts were recorded for this clonotype. CDR3 amino acids: CASSPDLTGGFF. The CDR3 region has the DNA TGCGCCAGCAGCCCGGACCTAACGGGGGGTTTCTTT. The chain recombines TRBV5-1 with TRBJ1-1; tentatively, D is TRBD1 (5 bases). Trimming stripped 4 bases from V and 13 bases from J, with 17 bases between. Per germline, CDR1 SGHRS and CDR2 YFSETQ. CDR3 length: 12 amino acids.

The V and J genes are TRBV20-1 and TRBJ2-7, with 10 bases that match TRBD2. The CDR3 extends over 14 amino acids. Unmatched junction bases numbered 3, after V lost 0 bases and J lost 4 bases. The germline V gene has CDR1 DFQATT and CDR2 SNEGSKA (reference sequence). The CDR3 sequence: CSARDKRGGYEQYF. DNA of the CDR3: TGCAGTGCTAGAGATAAGCGGGGGGGGTACGAGCAGTACTTC.

This clonotype was picked up many times. Here the CDR3 reads CASSLASGQNIQYF. For the CDR3, the DNA is TGCGCCAGCAGCTTGGCTAGTGGCCAGAACATTCAGTACTTC. V usage is TRBV5-1 and J usage is TRBJ2-4; D gene uncertain. This CDR3 has 14 amino acids. Trimming stripped 0 bases from V and 7 bases from J, with 11 bases between. CDR1 and CDR2 from the germline V gene are SGHRS and YFSETQ.

V usage is TRBV30 and J usage is TRBJ2-1; D may be TRBD1 or TRBD2 (6 bases each). Trimming shortened V by 2 bases and J by 4 bases, and 15 bases separated the two germline ends. The CDR3 sequence is 15 residues long. Per germline, CDR1 GTSNPN and CDR2 SVGIG (reference sequence). This CDR3 reads CAWSKRGTLYNEQFF. DNA for the CDR3: TGTGCCTGGAGTAAGCGCGGGACATTGTACAATGAGCAGTTCTTC.

CDR3 protein: CASKKPYEQYF. The CDR3 bases are TGTGCCAGCAAAAAGCCCTACGAGCAGTACTTC. The chain joins TRBV9 to TRBJ2-7; the D is unclear. Germline CDR1 and CDR2: SGDLS and YYNGEE. The CDR3 covers 11 residues. Trimming removed 6 bases at V and 2 bases at J, with 6 bases between.

This chain connects TRBV12-3 or TRBV12-4 to TRBJ2-7; the D gene is possibly TRBD1 (5 bases). With 6 bases removed from V and 6 bases from J, the gap between germline ends came to 15 bases. The CDR3 loop spans 13 amino acids. The CDR3 protein is CASSRQRKTEQYF. The CDR3 bases are TGTGCCAGCAGCCGACAGAGGAAGACCGAGCAGTACTTC.